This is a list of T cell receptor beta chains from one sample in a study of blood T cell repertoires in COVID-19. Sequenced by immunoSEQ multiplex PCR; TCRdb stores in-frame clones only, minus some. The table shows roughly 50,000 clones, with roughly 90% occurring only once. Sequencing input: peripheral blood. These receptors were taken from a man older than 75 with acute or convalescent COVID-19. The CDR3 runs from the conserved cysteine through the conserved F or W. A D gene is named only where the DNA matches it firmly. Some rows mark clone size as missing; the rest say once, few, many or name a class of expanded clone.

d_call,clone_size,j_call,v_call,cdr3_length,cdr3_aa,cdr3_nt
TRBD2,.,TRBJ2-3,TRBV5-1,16,CASSLAGGSNTDTQYF,TGCGCCAGCAGCTTGGCGGGGGGGTCCAACACAGATACGCAGTATTTT
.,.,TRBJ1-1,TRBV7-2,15,CASSLDTGRSTEAFF,TGTGCCAGCAGCTTAGACACGGGTCGGAGCACTGAAGCTTTCTTT
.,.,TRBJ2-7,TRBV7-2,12,CASSSGLIEQYF,TGTGCCAGCAGCTCAGGGTTAATCGAGCAGTACTTC
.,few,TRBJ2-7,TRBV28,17,CASSPSDQGNPNYEQYF,TGTGCCAGCAGTCCGTCCGACCAGGGAAACCCTAACTACGAGCAGTACTTC
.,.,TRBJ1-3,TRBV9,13,CASSFRNGDTIYF,TGTGCCAGCAGCTTCCGAAACGGTGACACCATATATTTT
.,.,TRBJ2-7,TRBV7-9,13,CASSSETASEQYF,TGTGCCAGCAGCTCGGAGACAGCTTCCGAGCAGTACTTC
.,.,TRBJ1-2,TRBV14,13,CASSQALRGGYTF,TGTGCCAGCAGCCAGGCACTCAGGGGAGGCTACACCTTC
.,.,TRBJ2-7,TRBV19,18,CASSIGTVWGHFAYEQYF,TGTGCCAGTAGTATAGGAACGGTCTGGGGGCACTTTGCCTACGAGCAGTACTTC
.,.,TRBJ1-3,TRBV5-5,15,CASSSTVASGNTIYF,TGTGCCAGCAGCTCTACAGTCGCCTCTGGAAACACCATATATTTT
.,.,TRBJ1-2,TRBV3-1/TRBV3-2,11,CASGQFYGYTF,TGTGCCAGTGGACAGTTCTATGGCTACACCTTC
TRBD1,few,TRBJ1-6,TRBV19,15,CASQTRGTGNSPLHF,TGTGCCAGTCAGACCAGGGGGACGGGTAATTCACCCCTCCACTTT
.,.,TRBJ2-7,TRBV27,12,CASKQGRNEQYF,TGTGCCAGCAAACAGGGGAGGAACGAGCAGTACTTC
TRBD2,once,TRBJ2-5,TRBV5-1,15,CASSRTSGGFETQYF,TGCGCCAGCAGCCGGACTAGCGGGGGGTTCGAGACCCAGTACTTC
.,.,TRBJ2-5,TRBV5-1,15,CASSLDWGDGETQYF,TGCGCCAGCAGCTTGGATTGGGGGGACGGAGAGACCCAGTACTTC
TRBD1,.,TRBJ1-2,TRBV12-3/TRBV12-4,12,CASNRQGGGYTF,TGTGCCAGCAACCGACAGGGGGGAGGCTACACCTTC
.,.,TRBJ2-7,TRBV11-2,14,CASSLFAGLDEQYF,TGTGCCAGCAGCTTATTTGCAGGGCTGGACGAGCAGTACTTC
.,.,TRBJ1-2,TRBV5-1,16,CASRPPRDTFNYGYTF,TGCGCCAGCAGACCACCCCGGGACACTTTTAACTATGGCTACACCTTC
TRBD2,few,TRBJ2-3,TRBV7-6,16,CASSLWTSGGTDTQYF,TGTGCCAGCAGCCTTTGGACTAGCGGGGGGACAGATACGCAGTATTTT
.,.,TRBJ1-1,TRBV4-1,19,CASSLIQPNRREKSTEAFF,TGCGCCAGCAGCCTTATCCAACCCAACCGCAGGGAAAAGAGCACTGAAGCTTTCTTT
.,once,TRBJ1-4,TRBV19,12,CASSRAGEKLFF,TGTGCCAGTAGTAGGGCGGGCGAAAAACTGTTTTTT
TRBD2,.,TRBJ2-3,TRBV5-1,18,CASSSGLAGVKGTDTQYF,TGCGCCAGCAGCTCGGGACTAGCGGGGGTTAAAGGCACAGATACGCAGTATTTT
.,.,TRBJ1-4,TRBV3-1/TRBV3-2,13,CASSQVSRGQLFF,TGTGCCAGCAGCCAAGTGTCCCGAGGTCAGCTGTTTTTT
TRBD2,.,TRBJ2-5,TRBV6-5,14,CASSTSGGWETQYF,TGTGCCAGCAGTACTAGCGGGGGGTGGGAGACCCAGTACTTC
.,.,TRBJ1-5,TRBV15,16,CATSRDQQGGNQPQHF,TGTGCCACCAGCAGAGATCAACAAGGGGGCAATCAGCCCCAGCATTTT
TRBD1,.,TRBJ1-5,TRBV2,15,CASSTDQGAGQPQHF,TGTGCCAGCAGTACAGACCAGGGGGCAGGTCAGCCCCAGCATTTT
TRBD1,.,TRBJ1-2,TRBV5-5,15,CASSFPRTGDYGYTF,TGTGCCAGCAGCTTTCCGCGGACAGGAGACTATGGCTACACCTTC
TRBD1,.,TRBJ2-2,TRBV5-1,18,CASSLTPLGQGTTGELFF,TGCGCCAGCAGCTTGACCCCCCTAGGACAGGGGACAACCGGGGAGCTGTTTTTT